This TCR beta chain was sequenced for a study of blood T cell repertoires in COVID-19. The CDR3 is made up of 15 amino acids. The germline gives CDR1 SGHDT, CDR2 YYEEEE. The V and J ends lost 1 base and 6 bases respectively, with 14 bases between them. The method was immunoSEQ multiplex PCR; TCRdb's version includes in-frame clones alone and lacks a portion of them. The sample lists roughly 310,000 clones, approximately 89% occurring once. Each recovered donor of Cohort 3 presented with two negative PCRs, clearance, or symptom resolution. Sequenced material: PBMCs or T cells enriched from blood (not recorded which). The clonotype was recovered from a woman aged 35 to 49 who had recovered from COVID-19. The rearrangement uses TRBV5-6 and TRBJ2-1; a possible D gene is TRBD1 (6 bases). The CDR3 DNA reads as TGTGCCAGCAGCTTGTTTGGACAGCGCCGCAATGAGCAGTTCTTC. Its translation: CASSLFGQRRNEQFF.